The present entry profiles one TCR beta chain with its context. Those enrolled in Seattle joined during active infection and were followed longitudinally afterward. This entry comes from a study of blood T cell repertoires in COVID-19. Original analysis: How many nucleated cells were present was estimated from reference gene primer amplification. Sequencing used immunoSEQ multiplex PCR; TCRdb keeps in-frame clones, though not all of them. That table is the source of V, J and clone size, and D and trimming were worked out from the DNA. Of 250,000 to 400,000 clones listed, roughly 90% are singletons. Germline lookup yields CDR1 MNHEY and CDR2 SVGAGI. Trimming cost V 4 bases and J 6 bases, with 6 bases left between them. CDR3 length equals 12 residues.

The clonotype was recovered from a woman in her twenties or thirties with COVID-19, enrolled during active disease. The V gene is TRBV6-5, the J gene TRBJ2-2; no firm D call. What was sequenced was peripheral blood. In DNA form, the CDR3 reads TGTGCCAGCAGTTCGGTCCCCGGGGAGCTGTTTTTT. This encodes CASSSVPGELFF.